This record covers a single T cell receptor beta chain. Germline CDR1 and CDR2: PRHDT and FYEKMQ (reference sequence). J was trimmed by 9 bases and V by 10 bases; bases with no gene match: 6. The CDR3 runs to 12 residues. This sample was taken from a study of shared clonotypes between healthy human individuals. TCRdb's copy holds only in-frame clones and misses some; the assay was immunoSEQ multiplex PCR. This sample has about 1,900,000 clones, with just under 95% found just once. The naive CD8 population came from CD45RO-negative cells selected for CCR7, without terminally differentiated effector memory CD45RA+ cells.

The source of this sequence is a man younger than 35 in good health. This rearrangement joins TRBV13 to TRBJ2-2; 9 bases are a match to TRBD1. Sequencing was performed on naive CD8+ T cells sorted from blood. The CDR3 DNA is TGTGCCATACAGGGGGCTAGGAGGGAGCTGTTTTTT. Translating it yields CAIQGARRELFF. The full variable domain, rest sourced from reference TRBV13 and TRBJ2-2, is AAGVIQSPRHLIKEKRETATLKCYPIPRHDTVYWYQQGPGQDPQFLISFYEKMQSDKGSIPDRFSAQQFSDYHSELNMSSLELGDSALYFCAIQGARRELFFGEGSRLTVL.